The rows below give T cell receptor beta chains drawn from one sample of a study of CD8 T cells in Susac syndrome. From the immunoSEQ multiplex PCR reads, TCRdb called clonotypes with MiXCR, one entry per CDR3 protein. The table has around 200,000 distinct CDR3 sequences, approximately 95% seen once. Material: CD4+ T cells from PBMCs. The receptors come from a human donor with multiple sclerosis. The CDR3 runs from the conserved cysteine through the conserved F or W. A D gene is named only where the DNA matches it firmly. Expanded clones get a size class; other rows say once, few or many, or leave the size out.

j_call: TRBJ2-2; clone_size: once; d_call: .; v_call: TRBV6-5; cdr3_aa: CASSYSRELFF; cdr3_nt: TGTGCCAGCAGTTACTCGAGGGAGCTGTTTTTT
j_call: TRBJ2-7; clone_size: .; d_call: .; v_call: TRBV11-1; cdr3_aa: CASSQQVSYEQYF; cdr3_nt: TGTGCCAGCAGCCAACAGGTCTCCTACGAGCAGTACTTC
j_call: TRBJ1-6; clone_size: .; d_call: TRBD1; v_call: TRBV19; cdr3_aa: CASSVRQGPFGSPLHF; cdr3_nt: TGTGCCAGTAGTGTCCGACAGGGGCCCTTCGGTTCACCCCTCCACTTT
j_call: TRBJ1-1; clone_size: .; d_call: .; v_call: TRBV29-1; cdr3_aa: CSVEDLRTEAFF; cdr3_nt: TGCAGCGTTGAAGATTTAAGGACTGAAGCTTTCTTT
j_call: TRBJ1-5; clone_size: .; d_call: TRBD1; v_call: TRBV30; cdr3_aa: CAWNRDRNQPQHF; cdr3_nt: TGTGCCTGGAACAGGGACAGGAATCAGCCCCAGCATTTT
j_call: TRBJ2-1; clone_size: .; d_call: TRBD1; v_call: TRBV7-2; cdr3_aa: CASSSSSRTGTYNEQFF; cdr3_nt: TGTGCCAGCAGCTCAAGCTCGCGGACAGGGACCTACAATGAGCAGTTCTTC
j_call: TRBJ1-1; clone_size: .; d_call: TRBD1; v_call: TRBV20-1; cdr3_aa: CSATLGQAPGGNTEAFF; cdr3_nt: TGCAGCGCAACACTGGGACAGGCCCCCGGTGGGAACACTGAAGCTTTCTTT
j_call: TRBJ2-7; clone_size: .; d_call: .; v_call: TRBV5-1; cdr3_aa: CASSYLGGSYEQYF; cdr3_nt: TGCGCCAGCAGCTACCTGGGGGGTTCCTACGAGCAGTACTTC
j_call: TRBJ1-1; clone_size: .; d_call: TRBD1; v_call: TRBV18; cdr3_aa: CASSWEGALAEAFF; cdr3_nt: TGTGCCAGCTCCTGGGAGGGGGCACTAGCAGAAGCTTTCTTT
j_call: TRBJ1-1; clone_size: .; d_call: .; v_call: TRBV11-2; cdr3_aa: CASRIHDDRMGAFF; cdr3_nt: TGTGCCAGCCGCATCCACGACGACCGGATGGGAGCTTTCTTT
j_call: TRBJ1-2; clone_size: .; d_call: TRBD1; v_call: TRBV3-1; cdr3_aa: CASSLDRGHGYTF; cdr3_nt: TGTGCCAGCAGCCTGGACAGGGGGCACGGCTACACCTTC
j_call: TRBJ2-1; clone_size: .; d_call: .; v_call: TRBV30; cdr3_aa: CAWSKYNEQFF; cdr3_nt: TGTGCCTGGAGTAAGTACAATGAGCAGTTCTTC
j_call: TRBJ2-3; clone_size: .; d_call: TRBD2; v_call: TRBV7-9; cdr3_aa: CASSPGTRTNTQYF; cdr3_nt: TGTGCCAGCAGCCCTGGGACTAGAACGAATACGCAGTATTTT
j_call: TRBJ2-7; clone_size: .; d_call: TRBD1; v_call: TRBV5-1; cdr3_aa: CASSLTGGTYEQYF; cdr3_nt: TGCGCCAGCAGCCTGACAGGGGGGACCTACGAGCAGTACTTC
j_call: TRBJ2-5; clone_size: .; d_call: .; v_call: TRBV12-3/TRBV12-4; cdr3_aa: CASSLRWLETQYF; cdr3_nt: TGTGCCAGCAGCCTTCGGTGGTTGGAGACCCAGTACTTC
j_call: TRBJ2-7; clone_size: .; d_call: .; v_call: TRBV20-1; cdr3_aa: CSAADRPYEQYF; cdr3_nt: TGCAGTGCGGCAGACAGGCCCTACGAGCAGTACTTC
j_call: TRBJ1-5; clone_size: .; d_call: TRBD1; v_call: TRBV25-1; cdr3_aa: CASAQTGRNQPQHF; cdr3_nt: TGTGCCAGCGCCCAGACAGGGAGAAATCAGCCCCAGCATTTT
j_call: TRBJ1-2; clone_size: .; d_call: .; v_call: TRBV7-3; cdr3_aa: CASGDSGAHNYGYTF; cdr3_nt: TGTGCCAGCGGGGACTCGGGAGCCCATAACTATGGCTACACCTTC
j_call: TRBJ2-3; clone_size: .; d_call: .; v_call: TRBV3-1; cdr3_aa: CASSPGTSSTDTQYF; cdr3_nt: TGTGCCAGCAGCCCCGGGACAAGTAGCACAGATACGCAGTATTTT
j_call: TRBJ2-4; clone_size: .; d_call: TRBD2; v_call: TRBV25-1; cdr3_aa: CASSDGPGGSQYF; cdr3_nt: TGTGCCAGCAGTGATGGCCCGGGGGGAAGTCAGTACTTC
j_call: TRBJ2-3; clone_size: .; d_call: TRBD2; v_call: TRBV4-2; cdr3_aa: CASSQQLAGEDTQYF; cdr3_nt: TGTGCCAGCAGCCAGCAACTAGCGGGGGAAGATACGCAGTATTTT
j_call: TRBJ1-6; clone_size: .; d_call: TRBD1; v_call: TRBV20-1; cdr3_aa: CSARDSDRGSRSPLHF; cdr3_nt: TGCAGTGCTAGAGATTCGGACAGGGGAAGCAGGTCACCCCTCCACTTT
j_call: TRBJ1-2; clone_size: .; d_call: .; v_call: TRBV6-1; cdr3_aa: CASSKRQAWGYTF; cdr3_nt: TGTGCCAGCAGTAAACGACAGGCCTGGGGCTACACCTTC
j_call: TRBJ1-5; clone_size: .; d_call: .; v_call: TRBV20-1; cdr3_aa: CSARLQGGQPQHF; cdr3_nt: TGCAGTGCTAGGCTACAGGGAGGGCAGCCCCAGCATTTT
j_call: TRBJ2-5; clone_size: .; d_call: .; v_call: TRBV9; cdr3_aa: CASSVGVSVQETQYF; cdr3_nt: TGTGCCAGCAGCGTAGGAGTGTCAGTACAAGAGACCCAGTACTTC
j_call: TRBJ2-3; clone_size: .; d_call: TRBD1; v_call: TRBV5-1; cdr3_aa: CASSLGQGGDTQYF; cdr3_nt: TGCGCCAGCAGCCTCGGACAGGGCGGAGATACGCAGTATTTT
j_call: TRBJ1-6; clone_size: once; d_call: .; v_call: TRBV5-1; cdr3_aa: CASSRDKLNSPLHF; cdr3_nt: TGCGCCAGCAGCCGCGACAAACTTAATTCACCCCTCCACTTT
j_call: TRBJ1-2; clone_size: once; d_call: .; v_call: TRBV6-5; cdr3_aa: CASSYSRIAHFTF; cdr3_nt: TGTGCCAGCAGTTACTCTCGTATCGCTCACTTCACCTTC
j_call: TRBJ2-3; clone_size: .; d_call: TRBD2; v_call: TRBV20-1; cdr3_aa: CSAREASGNTDTQYF; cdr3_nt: TGCAGTGCTAGAGAGGCTAGCGGAAACACAGATACGCAGTATTTT
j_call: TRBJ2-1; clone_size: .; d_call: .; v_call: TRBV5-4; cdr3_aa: CASSTAGASYNEQFF; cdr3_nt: TGTGCCAGCAGCACAGCAGGGGCGTCCTACAATGAGCAGTTCTTC
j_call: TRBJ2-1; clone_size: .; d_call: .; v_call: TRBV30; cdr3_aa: CAWRGESGLYNEQFF; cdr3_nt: TGTGCCTGGAGGGGGGAATCCGGACTTTACAATGAGCAGTTCTTC
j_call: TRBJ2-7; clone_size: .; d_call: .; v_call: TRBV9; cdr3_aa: CASSPRLHPAAPEEEQYF; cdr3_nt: TGTGCCAGCAGCCCACGACTTCACCCCGCAGCGCCTGAGGAAGAGCAGTACTTC
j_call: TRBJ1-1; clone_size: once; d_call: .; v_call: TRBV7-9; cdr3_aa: CASSLRRWNTEAFF; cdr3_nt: TGTGCCAGCAGCTTGCGACGGTGGAACACTGAAGCTTTCTTT
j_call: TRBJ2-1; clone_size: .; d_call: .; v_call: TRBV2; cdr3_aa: CASSALGSAEQFF; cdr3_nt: TGTGCCAGCAGTGCCCTGGGGTCGGCTGAGCAGTTCTTC
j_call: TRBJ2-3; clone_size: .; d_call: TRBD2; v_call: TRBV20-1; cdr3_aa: CSARAPGGSTDTQYF; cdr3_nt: TGCAGTGCTAGAGCCCCGGGAGGGTCCACAGATACGCAGTATTTT
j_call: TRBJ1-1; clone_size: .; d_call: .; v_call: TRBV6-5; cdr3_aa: CASKAGRQNTEAFF; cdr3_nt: TGTGCCAGCAAAGCGGGACGGCAGAACACTGAAGCTTTCTTT
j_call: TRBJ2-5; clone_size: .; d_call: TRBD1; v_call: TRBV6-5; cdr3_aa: CASSYDRERAQYF; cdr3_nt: TGTGCCAGCAGTTACGACAGGGAGAGGGCCCAGTACTTC
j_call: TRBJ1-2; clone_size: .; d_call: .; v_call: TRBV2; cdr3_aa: CASCPRASSAYGYTF; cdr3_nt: TGTGCCAGCTGCCCCCGGGCTTCGTCCGCCTATGGCTACACCTTC
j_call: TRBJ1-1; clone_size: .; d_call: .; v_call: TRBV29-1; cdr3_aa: CSVGSTEAFF; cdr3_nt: TGCAGCGTTGGGTCCACTGAAGCTTTCTTT
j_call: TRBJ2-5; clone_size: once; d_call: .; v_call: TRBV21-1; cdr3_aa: CASWDRVGETQYF; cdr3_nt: TGTGCCAGTTGGGACAGGGTAGGGGAGACCCAGTACTTC
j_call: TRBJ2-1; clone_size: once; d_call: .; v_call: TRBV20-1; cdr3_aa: CSEGLQNNEQFF; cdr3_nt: TGCAGTGAGGGACTCCAAAACAATGAGCAGTTCTTC
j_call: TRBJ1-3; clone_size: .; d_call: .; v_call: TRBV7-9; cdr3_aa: CASSLQVSGNTIYF; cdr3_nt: TGTGCCAGCAGCTTACAAGTCTCTGGAAACACCATATATTTT